This TCR beta chain was sequenced in a study of cytomegalovirus exposure and HLA in healthy donors. This CDR3 region has 16 residues. Germline CDR1 reads MGHDK; CDR2 reads SYGVNS. Unmatched junction bases numbered 3, after V lost 3 bases and J lost 0 bases. PCR used 60 Vbeta primers and 13 Jbeta primers. Measured with immunoSEQ multiplex PCR; TCRdb has only the in-frame clones, and not every one. The table shows under 130,000 clones, with around 74% occurring only once. This clonotype was obtained from a middle-aged woman in good health and CMV-seropositive. V usage is TRBV25-1 and J usage is TRBJ1-3; TRBD1 agrees at 9 bases. The sequenced material came from PBMCs. CDR3 nucleotides: TGTGCCAGCAGTGAGAGGACAGGGGACTCTGGAAACACCATATATTTT. It yields the protein CASSERTGDSGNTIYF. The whole variable domain, filled in from reference TRBV25-1 and TRBJ1-3, reads EADIYQTPRYLVIGTGKKITLECSQTMGHDKMYWYQQDPGMELHLIHYSYGVNSTEKGDLSSESTVSRIRTEHFPLTLESARPSHTSQYLCASSERTGDSGNTIYFGEGSWLTVV.